The 8 T cell receptor beta chains below come from one sample, sequenced in a study of metastatic and nonmetastatic thyroid tumors. Treatment of any kind had been given to no patient before thyroid surgery. TCRdb reassembled clones from the PCR reads with MiXCR. The table includes some 55,000 clones, 20% to 25% detected once. The sample comprised blood. These receptor sequences come from a female donor with papillary thyroid cancer or a benign thyroid nodule (not recorded which). Some clones in this sample may be carry-over from other donors' samples.

In regard to this clone: One junction end disagrees with the germline gene, perhaps due to a read error. V and J are TRBV5-5 and TRBJ1-4; D remains ambiguous. This CDR3 is built from 15 residues. CDR1 SGHKS and CDR2 YYEKEE come from the germline V gene (reference sequence). CDR3 protein: CASSAAGYGSTKLFF. The CDR3 DNA reads TGTGCCAGCAGCGCGGCGGGATACGGCTCGACAAAACTGTTTTTC.

Turning to this clone: Sequence at one end of the junction differs from germline and may be a read error. The chain uses TRBV7-9 and TRBJ1-1; D ambiguous. Per the germline V gene, CDR1 is SEHNR and CDR2 is FQNEAQ (reference sequence). The CDR3 loop spans 15 amino acids. The DNA of the CDR3 is TGTGCCAGCAGGCCCACGGATCGGCCGAACTCTGAACCTTTCTTT. Amino acid sequence: CASRPTDRPNSEPFF.

This clone was seen ten or more times. This chain uses TRBV24-1 with TRBJ2-4; 7 bases agree with TRBD2. The CDR3 totals 15 residues. V shed 5 bases, J shed 4 bases, and the junction held 7 bases outside the gene matches. Germline values: CDR1 KGHDR, CDR2 SFDVKD. CDR3 protein: CATSGSREEKNIQYF. The CDR3 DNA sequence: TGTGCCACCAGTGGCAGCCGGGAGGAAAAAAACATTCAGTACTTC.

This clone was counted ten times or more. The chain is built from TRBV19 and TRBJ2-1; the match to TRBD2 covers 8 bases. This CDR3 region has 14 residues. The V and J ends lost 6 bases and 3 bases, in that order; junction bases with no gene match: 4. CDR1 is LNHDA and CDR2 is SQIVND in the germline V gene (reference sequence). CDR3 region: CASSTGTSYNEQFF. The CDR3 region has the DNA TGTGCCAGTAGCACCGGGACTAGCTACAATGAGCAGTTCTTC.

About this clone: A read error may explain this, as a much larger clone is one base away. The chain combines TRBV20-1 with TRBJ2-1, with 13 bases that match TRBD2. V lost 6 bases, J lost 7 bases, and 15 bases stayed unmatched. The CDR3 runs to 17 residues. Germline V gives CDR1 DFQATT, CDR2 SNEGSKA (reference sequence). The CDR3 here is CSADGLAGVRTCNEQFF. In nucleotides, the CDR3 is TGCAGTGCAGACGGACTAGCGGGAGTCCGGACATGTAATGAGCAGTTCTTC.

The chain links TRBV5-1 to TRBJ2-1, with 7 nucleotides matching TRBD1. Germline loops: CDR1 SGHRS, CDR2 YFSETQ. V lost 4 bases, J lost 3 bases, and 7 bases stayed unmatched. CDR3 length equals 15 residues. This chain's CDR3 is CASSRVGQDYNEQFF. DNA of the CDR3: TGCGCCAGCAGCCGGGTCGGACAGGACTACAATGAGCAGTTCTTC.

The sample holds many counts of this clone. The genes are TRBV4-1 and TRBJ1-2, with TRBD1 as a possible D gene (5 bases). Germline CDR1 and CDR2: MGHRA and YSYEKL. This CDR3 has 15 amino acids. The V gene lost 0 bases and the J gene lost 4 bases, with 12 bases spanning the gap. CDR3 coding DNA: TGCGCCAGCAGCCAAGATGGTCGGGGGAGCTATGGCTACACCTTC. This gives the protein CASSQDGRGSYGYTF.

This clone was detected a few times. The chain couples TRBV28 to TRBJ2-7, with 10 bases matching TRBD2. Germline assignment: CDR1 MDHEN and CDR2 SYDVKM. The CDR3 covers 19 residues. Trimming removed 6 bases from V and 2 bases from J; junction bases left unmatched: 19. CDR3 nucleotide sequence: TGTGCCAGCAGCGCTGGATGGGGACTAGCGAGTAATACCCCCTACGAGCAGTACTTC. Amino acid sequence: CASSAGWGLASNTPYEQYF.